Sequencing of this T cell receptor (beta chain) was carried out in a study of TIL therapy for anti-PD-1-resistant metastatic lung cancer. This was the immunoSEQ v3 assay. Data came from immunoSEQ multiplex PCR; TCRdb stores just in-frame clones and leaves some out. This sample yields tens of thousands of clones, of which just over 70% are seen a single time; 5.6% belongs to the top ten. This clone was counted a single time. The V gene's germline CDR1 is WSHSY and CDR2 SAAADI. V was shortened by 8 bases and J by 3 bases, with 17 bases between the two germline ends. The CDR3 has 15 residues. Time point given: pre-treatment sample, taken before nivolumab and TIL therapy. Tumor tissue came from excised metastases, mostly pleural nodules or supraclavicular lymph nodes.

This chain connects TRBV10-2 to TRBJ1-5; D perhaps matches TRBD1 (6 bases). This receptor was taken from a person between 25 and 79 years old with non-small cell lung cancer. The sequencing here drew on tumor tissue, taken at baseline. The CDR3 sequence: CASSTGTNNNQPQHF. The CDR3 nucleotides read TGCGCCAGCTCGACCGGGACAAACAACAATCAGCCCCAGCATTTT.